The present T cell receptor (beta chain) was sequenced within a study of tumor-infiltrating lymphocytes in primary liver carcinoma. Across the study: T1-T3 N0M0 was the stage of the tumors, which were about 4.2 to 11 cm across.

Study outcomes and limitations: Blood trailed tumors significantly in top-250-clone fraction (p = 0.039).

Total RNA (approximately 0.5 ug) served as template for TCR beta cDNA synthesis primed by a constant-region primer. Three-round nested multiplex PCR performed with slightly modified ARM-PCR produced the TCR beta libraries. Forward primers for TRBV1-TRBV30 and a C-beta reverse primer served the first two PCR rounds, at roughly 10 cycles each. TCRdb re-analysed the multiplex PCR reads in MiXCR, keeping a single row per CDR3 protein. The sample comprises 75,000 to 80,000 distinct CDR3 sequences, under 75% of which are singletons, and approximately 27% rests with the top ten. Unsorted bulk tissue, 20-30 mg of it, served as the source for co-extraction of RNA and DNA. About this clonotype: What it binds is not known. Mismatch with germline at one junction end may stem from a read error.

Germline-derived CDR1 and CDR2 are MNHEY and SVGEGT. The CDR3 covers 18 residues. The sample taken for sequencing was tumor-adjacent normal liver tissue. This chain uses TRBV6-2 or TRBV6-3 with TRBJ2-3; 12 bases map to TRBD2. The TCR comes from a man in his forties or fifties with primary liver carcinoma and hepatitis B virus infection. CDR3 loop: CTSSFLRLAGAGADTQCF. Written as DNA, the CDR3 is TGTACCAGCAGCTTCCTACGACTAGCGGGAGCGGGGGCAGATACGCAGTGTTTT.